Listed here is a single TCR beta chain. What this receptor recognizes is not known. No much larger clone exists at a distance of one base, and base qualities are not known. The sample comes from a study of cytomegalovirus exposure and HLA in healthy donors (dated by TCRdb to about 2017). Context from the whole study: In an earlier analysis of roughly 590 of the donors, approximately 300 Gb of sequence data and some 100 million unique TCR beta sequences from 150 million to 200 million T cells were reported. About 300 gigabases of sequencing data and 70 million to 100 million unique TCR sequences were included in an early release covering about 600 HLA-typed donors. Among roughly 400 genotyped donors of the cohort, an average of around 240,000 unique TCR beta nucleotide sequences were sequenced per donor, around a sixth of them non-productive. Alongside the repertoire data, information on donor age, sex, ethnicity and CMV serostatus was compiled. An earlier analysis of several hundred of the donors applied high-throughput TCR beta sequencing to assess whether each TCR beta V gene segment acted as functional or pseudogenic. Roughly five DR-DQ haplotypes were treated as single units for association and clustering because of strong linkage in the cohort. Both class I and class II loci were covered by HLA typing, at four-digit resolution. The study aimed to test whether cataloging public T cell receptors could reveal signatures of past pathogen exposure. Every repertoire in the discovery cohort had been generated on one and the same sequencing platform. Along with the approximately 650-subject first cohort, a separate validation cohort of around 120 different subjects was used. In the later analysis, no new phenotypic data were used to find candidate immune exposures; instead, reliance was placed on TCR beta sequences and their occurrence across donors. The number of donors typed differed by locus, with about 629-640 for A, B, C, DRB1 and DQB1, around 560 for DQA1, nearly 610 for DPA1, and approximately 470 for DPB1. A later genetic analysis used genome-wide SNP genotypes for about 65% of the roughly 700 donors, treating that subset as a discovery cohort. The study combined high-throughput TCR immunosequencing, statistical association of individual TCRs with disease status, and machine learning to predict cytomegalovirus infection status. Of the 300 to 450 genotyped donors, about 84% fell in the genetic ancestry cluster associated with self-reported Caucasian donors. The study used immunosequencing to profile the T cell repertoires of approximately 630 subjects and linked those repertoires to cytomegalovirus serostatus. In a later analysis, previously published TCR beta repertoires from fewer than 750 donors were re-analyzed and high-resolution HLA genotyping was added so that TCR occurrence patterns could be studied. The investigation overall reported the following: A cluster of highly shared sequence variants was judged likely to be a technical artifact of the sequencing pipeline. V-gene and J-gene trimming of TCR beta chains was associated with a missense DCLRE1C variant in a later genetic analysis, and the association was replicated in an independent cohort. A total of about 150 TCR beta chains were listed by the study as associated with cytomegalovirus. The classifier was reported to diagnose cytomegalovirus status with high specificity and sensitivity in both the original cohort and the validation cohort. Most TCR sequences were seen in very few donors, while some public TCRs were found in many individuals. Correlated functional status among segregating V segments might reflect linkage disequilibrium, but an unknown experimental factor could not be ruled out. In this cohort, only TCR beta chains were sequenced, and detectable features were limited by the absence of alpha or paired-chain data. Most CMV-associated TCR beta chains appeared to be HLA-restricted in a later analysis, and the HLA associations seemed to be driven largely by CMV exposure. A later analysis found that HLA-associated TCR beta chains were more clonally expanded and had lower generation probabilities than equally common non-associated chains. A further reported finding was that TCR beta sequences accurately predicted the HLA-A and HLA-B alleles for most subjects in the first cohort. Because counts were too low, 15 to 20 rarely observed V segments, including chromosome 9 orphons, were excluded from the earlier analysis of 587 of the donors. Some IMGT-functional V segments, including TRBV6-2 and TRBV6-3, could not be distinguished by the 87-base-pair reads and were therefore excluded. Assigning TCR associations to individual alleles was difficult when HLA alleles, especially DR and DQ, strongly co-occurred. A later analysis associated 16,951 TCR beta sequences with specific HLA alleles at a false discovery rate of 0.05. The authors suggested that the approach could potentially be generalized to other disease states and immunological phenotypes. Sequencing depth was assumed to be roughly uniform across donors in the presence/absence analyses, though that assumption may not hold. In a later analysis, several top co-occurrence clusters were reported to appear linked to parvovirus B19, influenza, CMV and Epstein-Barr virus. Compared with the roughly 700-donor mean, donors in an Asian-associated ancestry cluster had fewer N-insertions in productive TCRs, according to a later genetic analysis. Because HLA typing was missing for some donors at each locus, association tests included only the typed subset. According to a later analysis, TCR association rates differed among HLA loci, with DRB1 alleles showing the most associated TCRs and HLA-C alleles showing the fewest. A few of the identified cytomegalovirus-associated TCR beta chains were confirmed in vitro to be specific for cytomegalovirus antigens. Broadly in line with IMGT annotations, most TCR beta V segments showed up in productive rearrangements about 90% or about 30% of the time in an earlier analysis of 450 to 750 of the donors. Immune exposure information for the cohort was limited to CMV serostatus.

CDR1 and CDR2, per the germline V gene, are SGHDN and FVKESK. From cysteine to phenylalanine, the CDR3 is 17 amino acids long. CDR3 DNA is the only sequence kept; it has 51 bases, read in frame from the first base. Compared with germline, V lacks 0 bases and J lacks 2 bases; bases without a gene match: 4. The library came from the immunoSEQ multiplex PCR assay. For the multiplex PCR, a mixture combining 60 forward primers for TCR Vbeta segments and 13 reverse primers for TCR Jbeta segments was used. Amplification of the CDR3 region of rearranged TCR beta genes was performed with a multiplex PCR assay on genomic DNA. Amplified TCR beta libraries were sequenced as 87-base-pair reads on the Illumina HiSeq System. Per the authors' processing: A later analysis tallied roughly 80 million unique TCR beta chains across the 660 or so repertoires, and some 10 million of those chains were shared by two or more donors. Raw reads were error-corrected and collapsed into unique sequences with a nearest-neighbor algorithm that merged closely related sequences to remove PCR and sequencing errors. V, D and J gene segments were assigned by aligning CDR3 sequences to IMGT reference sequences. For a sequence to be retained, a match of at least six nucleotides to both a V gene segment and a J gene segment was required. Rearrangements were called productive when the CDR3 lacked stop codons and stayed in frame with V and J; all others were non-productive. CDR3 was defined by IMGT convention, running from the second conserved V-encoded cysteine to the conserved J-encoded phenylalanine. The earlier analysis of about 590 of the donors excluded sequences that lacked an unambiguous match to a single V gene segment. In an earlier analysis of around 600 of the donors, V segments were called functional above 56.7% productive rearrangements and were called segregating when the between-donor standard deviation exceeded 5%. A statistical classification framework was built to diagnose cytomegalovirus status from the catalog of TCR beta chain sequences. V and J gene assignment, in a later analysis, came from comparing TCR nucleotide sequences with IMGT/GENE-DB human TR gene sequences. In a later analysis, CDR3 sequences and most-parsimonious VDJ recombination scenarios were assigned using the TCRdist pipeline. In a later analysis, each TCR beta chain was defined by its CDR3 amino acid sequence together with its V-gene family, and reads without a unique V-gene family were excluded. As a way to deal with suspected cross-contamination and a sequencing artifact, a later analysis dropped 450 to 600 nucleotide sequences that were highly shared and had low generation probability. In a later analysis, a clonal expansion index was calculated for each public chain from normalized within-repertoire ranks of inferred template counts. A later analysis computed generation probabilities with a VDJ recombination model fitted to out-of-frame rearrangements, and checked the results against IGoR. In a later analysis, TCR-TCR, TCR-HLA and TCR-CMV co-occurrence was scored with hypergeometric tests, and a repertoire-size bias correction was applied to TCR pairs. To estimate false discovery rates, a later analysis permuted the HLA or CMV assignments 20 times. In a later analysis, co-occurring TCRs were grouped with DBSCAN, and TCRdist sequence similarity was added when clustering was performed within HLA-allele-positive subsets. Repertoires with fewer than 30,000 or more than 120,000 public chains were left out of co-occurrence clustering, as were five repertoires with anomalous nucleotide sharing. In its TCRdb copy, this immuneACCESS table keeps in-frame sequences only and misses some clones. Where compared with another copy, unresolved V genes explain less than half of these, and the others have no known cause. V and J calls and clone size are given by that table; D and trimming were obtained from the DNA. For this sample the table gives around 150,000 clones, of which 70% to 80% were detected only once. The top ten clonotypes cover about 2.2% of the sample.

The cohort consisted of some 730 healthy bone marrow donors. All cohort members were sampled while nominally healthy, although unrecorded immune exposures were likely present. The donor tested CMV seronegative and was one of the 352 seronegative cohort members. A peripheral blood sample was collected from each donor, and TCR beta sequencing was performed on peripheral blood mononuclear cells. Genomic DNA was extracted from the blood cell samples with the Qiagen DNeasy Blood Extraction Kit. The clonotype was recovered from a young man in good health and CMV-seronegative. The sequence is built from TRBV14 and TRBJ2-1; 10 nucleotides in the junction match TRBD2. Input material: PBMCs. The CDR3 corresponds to CASSQDPSGRAYNEQFF. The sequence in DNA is TGTGCCAGCAGCCAAGACCCCAGCGGGAGGGCCTACAATGAGCAGTTCTTC.